These T cell receptor beta chains were read from a single sample in a study of vaccination and CD4 T cells after COVID-19. Antigens of these TCRs are unknown. TCRdb analysed the PCR reads with MiXCR anew, one entry per CDR3 protein. The table has around 7,700 distinct CDR3 sequences, less than 80% seen once. Sequencing was performed on CD4+ T cells from blood, cultured in vitro. Source of these receptors: a human donor who had recovered from COVID-19. The CDR3 runs from the conserved cysteine through the conserved F or W. Each record gives: V gene, clone size, D gene, J gene, CDR3 DNA, CDR3 protein. The D gene is left open where the match is weak. Some rows have no size entry. The others give once, few or many, or a class for an expanded clone.

v_gene: TRBV6-1; abundance: NA; d_gene: TRBD1; j_gene: TRBJ1-1; CDR3nt: TGTGCCAGCAGGGGACAGGCCAGTAGTACTGAAGCTTTCTTT; CDR3aa: CASRGQASSTEAFF
v_gene: TRBV20-1; abundance: NA; d_gene: NA; j_gene: TRBJ1-6; CDR3nt: TGCAGTGCAAGAGGATCACCGAGCTCCTATATTTCACCCCTCCACTTT; CDR3aa: CSARGSPSSYISPLHF
v_gene: TRBV10-3; abundance: once; d_gene: NA; j_gene: TRBJ2-2; CDR3nt: TGTGCCAGCATCCGACTCGGGAGCGGGGAGCTGTTTTTT; CDR3aa: CASIRLGSGELFF
v_gene: TRBV20-1; abundance: NA; d_gene: NA; j_gene: TRBJ1-1; CDR3nt: TGCAGTACTAGGGGTGGGGGCCGAGGGGGATCGTCTGAAGCTTTCTTT; CDR3aa: CSTRGGGRGGSSEAFF
v_gene: TRBV2; abundance: few; d_gene: TRBD2; j_gene: TRBJ2-5; CDR3nt: TGTGCCAGCAGGAACGGGGGGAATAGGTTTTTGGAGACCCAGTACTTC; CDR3aa: CASRNGGNRFLETQYF
v_gene: TRBV12-3/TRBV12-4; abundance: NA; d_gene: NA; j_gene: TRBJ2-5; CDR3nt: TGTGCCAGCAGTAGCTTGGGGGAGACCCAGTACTTC; CDR3aa: CASSSLGETQYF
v_gene: TRBV7-8; abundance: NA; d_gene: TRBD2; j_gene: TRBJ2-1; CDR3nt: TGTGCCAGCAGCTTAGAAGGCGGGGGGGCTGGCTACAATGAGCAGTTCTTC; CDR3aa: CASSLEGGGAGYNEQFF
v_gene: TRBV12-3/TRBV12-4; abundance: few; d_gene: TRBD1; j_gene: TRBJ1-5; CDR3nt: TGTGCCAGCAGGCTAGGGACAGCAAGCAATCAGCCCCAGCATTTT; CDR3aa: CASRLGTASNQPQHF
v_gene: TRBV7-8; abundance: NA; d_gene: TRBD1; j_gene: TRBJ1-2; CDR3nt: TGTGCGTCGGGACAGGGGAAGACCTATGGCTACACCTTC; CDR3aa: CASGQGKTYGYTF
v_gene: TRBV11-2; abundance: NA; d_gene: NA; j_gene: TRBJ2-3; CDR3nt: TGTGCCAGCACTAGCGCCTACACAGATACGCAGTATTTT; CDR3aa: CASTSAYTDTQYF
v_gene: TRBV6-1; abundance: once; d_gene: TRBD1; j_gene: TRBJ1-2; CDR3nt: TGTGCCAGCAGCGAGGACAGGCTCTATGGCTACACCTTC; CDR3aa: CASSEDRLYGYTF
v_gene: TRBV18; abundance: NA; d_gene: TRBD1; j_gene: TRBJ1-2; CDR3nt: TGTGCCAGCTCACCACCGGGGTCAGGGGGCCGAGATCCTATGGGCTACACCTTC; CDR3aa: CASSPPGSGGRDPMGYTF
v_gene: TRBV28; abundance: NA; d_gene: NA; j_gene: TRBJ2-7; CDR3nt: TGTGCCAGCAGTTCTCCCAGGGAGGAGCAGTACTTC; CDR3aa: CASSSPREEQYF
v_gene: TRBV19; abundance: NA; d_gene: NA; j_gene: TRBJ2-7; CDR3nt: TGTGCCAGTAGCCCCCCCTTGACTAGTCACGAGCAGTACTTC; CDR3aa: CASSPPLTSHEQYF
v_gene: TRBV7-3; abundance: NA; d_gene: NA; j_gene: TRBJ2-5; CDR3nt: TGTGCCAGCAGCTCTTCAAGGAAGGGCCAAGAGACCCAGTACTTC; CDR3aa: CASSSSRKGQETQYF
v_gene: TRBV18; abundance: few; d_gene: NA; j_gene: TRBJ1-5; CDR3nt: TGTGCCAGCTCACCACGGTCCGGATCCAGCAATCAGCCCCAGCATTTT; CDR3aa: CASSPRSGSSNQPQHF
v_gene: TRBV7-9; abundance: NA; d_gene: NA; j_gene: TRBJ1-2; CDR3nt: TGTGCCAGCAGCTCACAGGGATCCAACTATGGCTACACCTTC; CDR3aa: CASSSQGSNYGYTF
v_gene: TRBV6-2/TRBV6-3; abundance: NA; d_gene: TRBD2; j_gene: TRBJ2-1; CDR3nt: TGTGCCAGCAGTTACGTGACTAGCGGGGACCACAATGAGCAGTTCTTC; CDR3aa: CASSYVTSGDHNEQFF
v_gene: TRBV7-3; abundance: NA; d_gene: TRBD1; j_gene: TRBJ1-1; CDR3nt: TGTGCCAGCAGCTTAACCTCCCAGGACAGGGGCGCTGAAGCTTTCTTT; CDR3aa: CASSLTSQDRGAEAFF
v_gene: TRBV20-1; abundance: once; d_gene: NA; j_gene: TRBJ2-7; CDR3nt: TGCAGTGCTAGGCAGGGGTTCTACGAGCAGTACTTC; CDR3aa: CSARQGFYEQYF
v_gene: TRBV11-3; abundance: NA; d_gene: NA; j_gene: TRBJ2-5; CDR3nt: TGTGCCAGCAGCTTAGATACCGTTAAAGAGACCCAGTACTTC; CDR3aa: CASSLDTVKETQYF
v_gene: TRBV11-3; abundance: NA; d_gene: TRBD2; j_gene: TRBJ2-2; CDR3nt: TGTGCCAGCAGCTTAGGTAGCGGGGGTCACACCGGGGAGCTGTTTTTT; CDR3aa: CASSLGSGGHTGELFF
v_gene: TRBV4-1; abundance: NA; d_gene: NA; j_gene: TRBJ1-4; CDR3nt: TGCGCCAGCAGCCGCGCGGGGCTCAATGAAAAACTGTTTTTT; CDR3aa: CASSRAGLNEKLFF
v_gene: TRBV20-1; abundance: once; d_gene: TRBD1; j_gene: TRBJ1-2; CDR3nt: TGCAGTGCTAGAGATCCCCGACAGGGTTATGGCTACACCTTC; CDR3aa: CSARDPRQGYGYTF
v_gene: TRBV19; abundance: NA; d_gene: NA; j_gene: TRBJ1-2; CDR3nt: TGTGCCAGTAGTATAGGAGAGAGGTACCTCAACTATGGCTACACCTTC; CDR3aa: CASSIGERYLNYGYTF
v_gene: TRBV2; abundance: NA; d_gene: TRBD1; j_gene: TRBJ1-5; CDR3nt: TGTGCCAGCAGTGACAGGGGGGGCAATCAGCCCCAGCATTTT; CDR3aa: CASSDRGGNQPQHF
v_gene: TRBV6-1; abundance: NA; d_gene: NA; j_gene: TRBJ2-1; CDR3nt: TGTGCCAGCACCCGGGGAGGGGGCACCTACAATGAGCAGTTCTTC; CDR3aa: CASTRGGGTYNEQFF
v_gene: TRBV20-1; abundance: NA; d_gene: NA; j_gene: TRBJ1-5; CDR3nt: TGCAGTGCTCCTCCAAAAGGAGGGAACAATCAGCCCCAGCATTTT; CDR3aa: CSAPPKGGNNQPQHF
v_gene: TRBV20-1; abundance: few; d_gene: NA; j_gene: TRBJ2-3; CDR3nt: TGCAGTGCTTTACGGCCCGACGGCACAGATACGCAGTATTTT; CDR3aa: CSALRPDGTDTQYF
v_gene: TRBV19; abundance: few; d_gene: TRBD1; j_gene: TRBJ1-1; CDR3nt: TGTGCCAGTGCCCCAGGGGGGAACACTGAAGCTTTCTTT; CDR3aa: CASAPGGNTEAFF
v_gene: TRBV2; abundance: NA; d_gene: TRBD2; j_gene: TRBJ2-5; CDR3nt: TGTGCCAGCAGCGGGGCTAGCGGGAGACAAGAGACCCAGTACTTC; CDR3aa: CASSGASGRQETQYF
v_gene: TRBV29-1; abundance: NA; d_gene: NA; j_gene: TRBJ1-1; CDR3nt: TGCAGCGTTGTAGGGTTTAGCACTGAAGCTTTCTTT; CDR3aa: CSVVGFSTEAFF
v_gene: TRBV28; abundance: NA; d_gene: NA; j_gene: TRBJ1-2; CDR3nt: TGTGCCAGCAGTTTAAACTATGGCTACACCTTC; CDR3aa: CASSLNYGYTF
v_gene: TRBV6-1; abundance: few; d_gene: NA; j_gene: TRBJ1-3; CDR3nt: TGTGCCAGCAGCCGTAGTAATTCTGGAAACACCATATATTTT; CDR3aa: CASSRSNSGNTIYF
v_gene: TRBV20-1; abundance: few; d_gene: TRBD1; j_gene: TRBJ2-7; CDR3nt: TGCAGTGCTCAAGCCGGGACAGGGGGCGCCTACGAGCAGTACTTC; CDR3aa: CSAQAGTGGAYEQYF
v_gene: TRBV3-1; abundance: NA; d_gene: NA; j_gene: TRBJ2-1; CDR3nt: TGTGCCAGCAGCCCACTCAGGGGAGGCACCTACAATGAGCAGTTCTTC; CDR3aa: CASSPLRGGTYNEQFF
v_gene: TRBV20-1; abundance: NA; d_gene: TRBD2; j_gene: TRBJ2-7; CDR3nt: TGCAGTGCTAGAGTCGTAGCGGGGAGCTCCTACGAGCAGTACTTC; CDR3aa: CSARVVAGSSYEQYF
v_gene: TRBV5-6; abundance: NA; d_gene: TRBD1; j_gene: TRBJ1-2; CDR3nt: TGTGCCAGCAGCCCGGACAGGGGAGTATCAGGCTACACCTTC; CDR3aa: CASSPDRGVSGYTF
v_gene: TRBV6-4; abundance: few; d_gene: TRBD1; j_gene: TRBJ1-5; CDR3nt: TGTGCCAGCAGTACAGGGGACAATCAGCCCCAGCATTTT; CDR3aa: CASSTGDNQPQHF
v_gene: TRBV6-5; abundance: NA; d_gene: NA; j_gene: TRBJ1-1; CDR3nt: TGTGCCAGCAGTTACAACATAAAGAACACTGAAGCTTTCTTT; CDR3aa: CASSYNIKNTEAFF
v_gene: TRBV5-6; abundance: NA; d_gene: NA; j_gene: TRBJ2-7; CDR3nt: TGTGCCAGCAGCTTGTTCATGGAGCAGTACTTC; CDR3aa: CASSLFMEQYF
v_gene: TRBV6-1; abundance: NA; d_gene: NA; j_gene: TRBJ2-7; CDR3nt: TGTGCCAGCAGGGCGTCAGGGGCGGCCTACGAGCAGTACTTC; CDR3aa: CASRASGAAYEQYF